Following are 30 T cell receptor beta chains from one sample sequenced in a study of cytomegalovirus exposure and HLA in healthy donors. Primers included in the PCR were 60 Vbeta and 13 Jbeta primers. TCRdb keeps only in-frame clones here, not all; method: immunoSEQ multiplex PCR. This sample lists approximately 150,000 clones; its ten largest clones have more than 0.8%. Sequenced material: PBMCs. Every receptor here comes from a male donor in good health and CMV-seronegative.

CDR3 amino acids: CASRDSYKSYEQYF. The CDR3 DNA reads as TGTGCCAGCAGGGACAGCTACAAAAGCTACGAGCAGTACTTC. This sequence joins TRBV11-1 and TRBJ2-7, with a tentative D call TRBD1 (6 bases). Trimming left V 6 bases short and J 3 bases short, with 15 bases between. Looked up from germline, CDR1 is SGHAT and CDR2 is FQDESV (reference sequence). The CDR3 consists of 14 residues.

The V gene is TRBV7-2, the J gene TRBJ2-3; D is uncertain. CDR3 length equals 14 residues. Trimming took 5 bases from V and 3 from J, leaving 12 bases between them. CDR1 is SGHTA and CDR2 is FQGNSA in the germline V gene. CDR3 DNA sequence: TGTGCCAGCAGCCCTGGGCCGCGAACAGATACGCAGTATTTT. Translated, it gives CASSPGPRTDTQYF.

The genes are TRBV7-8 and TRBJ2-7; 8 nucleotides match TRBD2. Germline lookup yields CDR1 SGHVS and CDR2 FQNEAQ. Trimming at V came to 5 bases and at J to 7 bases, leaving 13 bases not matched to a gene. The CDR3 is 15 residues long. The CDR3 DNA sequence: TGTGCCAGCAGCCCCCGGGGGGGGCCCTCTACGGAGCAGTACTTC. Protein: CASSPRGGPSTEQYF. The full variable domain, its missing parts supplied by reference TRBV7-8 and TRBJ2-7, is GAGVSQSPRYKVAKRGQDVALRCDPISGHVSLFWYQQALGQGPEFLTYFQNEAQLDKSGLPSDRFFAERPEGSVSTLKIQRTQQEDSAVYLCASSPRGGPSTEQYFGPGTRLTVT.

The rearrangement joins TRBV6-5 to TRBJ2-3; D may be TRBD2 (6 bases). The germline gives CDR1 MNHEY, CDR2 SVGAGI. Trimming cost V 6 bases and J 2 bases, with 15 bases left between them. This CDR3 contains 15 residues. The CDR3, as DNA: TGTGCCAGCAGGATGACTAGTTCTTACACAGATACGCAGTATTTT. It specifies CASRMTSSYTDTQYF.

This chain links TRBV11-2 with TRBJ1-1; the D gene is possibly TRBD1 (5 bases). CDR1 is SGHAT and CDR2 is FQNNGV in the germline V gene. The V end was cut by 2 bases, the J end by 1 base, with 8 bases between. The CDR3 extends over 14 amino acids. The CDR3 nucleotides are TGTGCCAGCAGCTTAAGTCAGGGGAACACTGAAGCTTTCTTT. Amino acids: CASSLSQGNTEAFF.

The J gene is TRBJ1-2, the V gene TRBV27, with TRBD1 as a possible D gene (5 bases). Trimming removed 6 bases from V and 4 bases from J, with 12 bases in between. This CDR3 comprises 13 residues. The germline CDR1 and CDR2 sequences are MNHEY and SMNVEV (reference sequence). The CDR3 region is CASRKPGFYGYTF. CDR3 DNA: TGTGCCAGCAGAAAACCAGGGTTCTATGGCTACACCTTC.

The rearrangement links TRBV5-1 to TRBJ2-3; TRBD2 matches 9 bases. The CDR3 length is 16 residues. The J segment lost 2 bases and the V segment lost 7 bases, leaving 11 bases of the junction unmatched. Per the germline V gene, CDR1 is SGHRS and CDR2 is YFSETQ. Here the CDR3 reads CASGNSGRELTDTQYF. CDR3 nucleotides: TGCGCCAGCGGAAATAGCGGGAGAGAACTCACAGATACGCAGTATTTT.

The gene calls are TRBV30 and TRBJ1-1; TRBD1 is a possible D gene (5 bases). The CDR3 has 12 amino acids. Between the trimmed V and J ends, which lost 3 bases and 10 bases, there was a span of 15 bases. Per the germline V gene, CDR1 is GTSNPN and CDR2 is SVGIG (reference sequence). The CDR3 is CAWSMNQGGAFF. CDR3 DNA sequence: TGTGCCTGGAGCATGAATCAGGGTGGAGCTTTCTTT.

The chain joins TRBV7-6 to TRBJ1-1; 7 bases align to TRBD1. The CDR3 contains 14 residues. CDR1 SGHVS and CDR2 FNYEAQ come from the germline V gene. The V gene end was trimmed by 5 bases and the J gene end by 1 base; junction bases not matched to a gene: 4. The CDR3 loop is CASSQGQANTEAFF. CDR3 in DNA: TGTGCCAGCAGCCAAGGACAGGCGAACACTGAAGCTTTCTTT.

CDR3 DNA: TGTGCCAGCAGCTCATCCCATCTATACGAGCAGTACTTC. Its translation: CASSSSHLYEQYF. The chain combines TRBV5-6 with TRBJ2-7; D call uncertain. CDR1 is SGHDT, CDR2 YYEEEE, per germline. V lost 3 bases, J lost 4 bases, and 11 bases lay in between. The CDR3 is made up of 13 amino acids.

The genes are TRBV6-1 and TRBJ1-2, with 9 bases lining up with TRBD1. With V trimmed by 8 bases and J by 8 bases, 12 bases remained unmatched. CDR3 length equals 14 residues. CDR1 and CDR2 (germline): MNHNS, SASEGT. The CDR3 loop reads CASRDRASARGYTF. CDR3 nucleotide sequence: TGTGCCAGCCGGGACAGGGCCTCGGCGCGAGGCTACACCTTC.

The V call is TRBV5-4, the J call TRBJ2-1, with D maybe TRBD2 (5 bases). The CDR3 runs 12 residues. Per germline, CDR1 SGHNT and CDR2 YYREEE (reference sequence). The germline V and J ends were trimmed by 4 bases and 8 bases, with 10 bases remaining between them. The CDR3 sequence is CASSELSDEQFF. For the CDR3, the DNA is TGTGCCAGCAGCGAGCTTAGCGATGAGCAGTTCTTC.

This chain links TRBV5-1 with TRBJ1-1, with D maybe TRBD1 (6 bases). The CDR3 covers 12 residues. Germline assignment: CDR1 SGHRS and CDR2 YFSETQ. V lost 3 bases, J lost 9 bases, and 12 bases lay in between. This CDR3 is CASSSQDSQAFF. The CDR3 DNA reads TGCGCCAGCAGCTCGCAGGACAGCCAAGCTTTCTTT.

Turning to this clone: At the DNA level, this CDR3 is encoded by other sequences in the same sample as well. The genes are TRBV9 and TRBJ2-7; possibly TRBD1 for D (6 bases). The ends were cut back, 0 bases at V and 2 bases at J, with 9 bases in the middle. CDR1 and CDR2 from the germline V gene are SGDLS and YYNGEE. The CDR3 spans 14 residues. Written as DNA, the CDR3 is TGTGCCAGCAGCGTAGGGGGGCTAGCCTACGAGCAGTACTTC. Translating it yields CASSVGGLAYEQYF.

The rearrangement joins TRBV5-1 to TRBJ2-7; D not resolved. The CDR3 runs to 13 residues. V lost 4 bases and J 1 base, leaving 9 bases between the germline ends. CDR1 SGHRS and CDR2 YFSETQ come from the germline V gene. CDR3 sequence: CASSISLSYEQYF. In DNA, the CDR3 is TGCGCCAGCAGCATCTCTCTTTCCTACGAGCAGTACTTC.

The chain is built from TRBV9 and TRBJ1-1; D not certain. Germline CDR1 and CDR2: SGDLS and YYNGEE. With 2 bases removed from V and 0 bases from J, the gap between germline ends came to 8 bases. The CDR3 covers 14 residues. CDR3 loop: CASSVEDLNTEAFF. DNA of the CDR3: TGTGCCAGCAGCGTGGAGGACCTGAACACTGAAGCTTTCTTT.

The chain combines TRBV4-2 with TRBJ2-1, with 8 nucleotides matching TRBD2. This CDR3 is built from 16 residues. The V segment lost 0 bases and the J segment 5 bases; nucleotides outside the gene matches: 6. Per germline, CDR1 LGHNA and CDR2 YNFKEQ. Written as DNA, the CDR3 is TGTGCCAGCAGCCAAGATGCGGGGGGTGTTAACAATGAGCAGTTCTTC. Translating it yields CASSQDAGGVNNEQFF.

The chain is built from TRBV6-6 and TRBJ2-1; D remains ambiguous. The CDR3 sequence is 12 residues long. V dropped 5 bases and J dropped 8 bases, with 10 bases sitting between them. Looked up from germline, CDR1 is MNHNY and CDR2 is SVGAGI (reference sequence). Here the CDR3 reads CASSQRPHEQFF. The CDR3 nucleotides are TGTGCCAGCAGTCAGCGACCGCATGAGCAGTTCTTC.

This sequence joins TRBV13 and TRBJ2-7; 8 bases are shared with TRBD1. Germline CDR1 is PRHDT and CDR2 is FYEKMQ (reference sequence). CDR3 length: 13 amino acids. The J segment lost 3 bases and the V segment lost 5 bases, leaving 3 bases of the junction unmatched. The CDR3: CASSKDRDYEQYF. Here the CDR3 DNA reads TGTGCCAGCAGCAAGGACAGGGACTACGAGCAGTACTTC.

This chain connects TRBV5-1 to TRBJ2-5; TRBD2 agrees at 7 bases. Germline loops: CDR1 SGHRS, CDR2 YFSETQ. V shed 7 bases, J shed 3 bases, and the junction held 6 bases outside the gene matches. The CDR3 covers 13 residues. The CDR3 protein is CASYTSAKETQYF. The DNA of the CDR3 is TGCGCCAGCTACACTAGCGCCAAAGAGACCCAGTACTTC. Supplemented by reference TRBV5-1 and TRBJ2-5, the full variable domain reads KAGVTQTPRYLIKTRGQQVTLSCSPISGHRSVSWYQQTPGQGLQFLFEYFSETQRNKGNFPGRFSGRQFSNSRSEMNVSTLELGDSALYLCASYTSAKETQYFGPGTRLLVL.

The chain is built from TRBV30 and TRBJ2-5, with TRBD2 identical over 12 bases. The J segment lost 4 bases and the V segment lost 5 bases, leaving 8 bases of the junction unmatched. Germline V CDR1 and CDR2: GTSNPN, SVGIG (reference sequence). This CDR3 contains 15 residues. The chain's CDR3 is CAWRRGLAGRETQYF. CDR3 coding DNA: TGTGCCTGGCGACGCGGACTAGCGGGAAGAGAGACCCAGTACTTC.

V gene TRBV5-1 combines with J gene TRBJ2-3; possible D gene TRBD2, 7 bases. Trimming took 0 bases from V and 0 from J, leaving 14 bases between them. This CDR3 comprises 17 residues. Looked up from germline, CDR1 is SGHRS and CDR2 is YFSETQ. CDR3 loop: CASSLASAGASTDTQYF. Written as DNA, the CDR3 is TGCGCCAGCAGCTTGGCGTCGGCGGGGGCTAGCACAGATACGCAGTATTTT.

V is TRBV27 and J is TRBJ1-2, with a possible D match to TRBD1 (5 bases). The CDR3 is made up of 13 amino acids. Deletions cut 6 bases from V and 4 bases from J, with 12 bases between. Germline CDR1 and CDR2: MNHEY and SMNVEV (reference sequence). The CDR3 loop reads CASSKTVGYGYTF. Here the CDR3 DNA reads TGTGCCAGCAGCAAGACAGTAGGCTATGGCTACACCTTC.

The chain employs TRBV18 and TRBJ1-6; D not resolved. Trimming took 3 bases from V and 9 from J, leaving 12 bases between them. This CDR3 is built from 14 residues. The germline V gene has CDR1 KGHSH and CDR2 LQKENI. The CDR3 is CASSPAAGTSPLHF. The DNA of the CDR3 is TGTGCCAGCTCACCGGCTGCAGGAACTTCACCCCTCCACTTT.

The chain carries TRBV29-1 and TRBJ2-1; 7 bases line up with TRBD1. This CDR3 contains 14 residues. Germline CDR1 is SQVTM and CDR2 is ANQGSEA. Trimming at V came to 6 bases and at J to 4 bases, leaving 9 bases not matched to a gene. The CDR3 DNA sequence: TGCAGCGTCGCCGGCCCGGGACAGTACAATGAGCAGTTCTTC. This translates into CSVAGPGQYNEQFF.

This chain connects TRBV6-5 to TRBJ2-7, with D unclear. Germline CDR1 and CDR2: MNHEY and SVGAGI. This CDR3 spans 14 amino acids. Trimming shortened V by 6 bases and J by 2 bases, and 14 bases separated the two germline ends. DNA of the CDR3: TGTGCCAGCAGCCCTACCCTTACAGCCTACGAGCAGTACTTC. This gives the protein CASSPTLTAYEQYF.

This chain links TRBV7-4 with TRBJ2-7; 10 bases match TRBD2. The V gene's germline CDR1 is SGHVT and CDR2 SQSDAQ. Germline trimming cut 1 base from V and 2 bases from J; bases unmatched to any gene: 11. The CDR3 is 18 amino acids. The CDR3 nucleotides are TGTGCCAGCAGCTTAGGTACGGCTAGCGGGGGCCGGGCCTACGAGCAGTACTTC. Amino acids: CASSLGTASGGRAYEQYF.

The V and J genes are TRBV6-4 and TRBJ2-2, with a possible D match to TRBD1 (5 bases). CDR1 is MRHNA and CDR2 is SNTAGT in the germline V gene. Trimming took off 6 bases at V and 0 bases at J, with 8 bases between the two ends. The CDR3 length is 14 residues. CDR3 loop: CASSSTANTGELFF. CDR3 coding DNA: TGTGCCAGCAGCTCGACAGCGAACACCGGGGAGCTGTTTTTT.

For this clone: The same CDR3 arises from other DNA sequences in this sample as well. J is TRBJ2-1 and V is TRBV9; 8 bases are shared with TRBD2. There are 15 residues in the CDR3. With V trimmed by 0 bases and J by 4 bases, 3 bases remained unmatched. CDR1 and CDR2 (germline): SGDLS, YYNGEE. CDR3 in DNA: TGTGCCAGCAGCGTAGGAAGCGGGAGTTACAATGAGCAGTTCTTC. Protein: CASSVGSGSYNEQFF.

The rearrangement uses TRBV14 and TRBJ2-2, with TRBD1 matching 11 bases. This CDR3 has 17 residues. The trim removed 2 bases at V and 7 bases at J, leaving 9 bases unmatched. Germline-derived CDR1 and CDR2 are SGHDN and FVKESK. CDR3 region: CASSQKRTGGASGELFF. In nucleotides, the CDR3 is TGTGCCAGCAGCCAAAAACGGACAGGGGGCGCGAGCGGGGAGCTGTTTTTT.